The 20 T cell receptor beta chains reported below all come from one sample, sequenced in a study of blood T cell repertoires in COVID-19. Profiling relied on immunoSEQ multiplex PCR, and the TCRdb table lists in-frame clones only, not all of them. The repertoire consists of around 100,000 clones, with 70% to 90% occurring once and the leading ten covering over 10%. Sequences were obtained from peripheral blood. The receptors derive from a human donor in a cohort sampled during active COVID-19.

This clone was observed a single time. This rearrangement joins TRBV5-4 to TRBJ1-3; 7 nucleotides match TRBD1. The CDR3 is made up of 14 amino acids. The junction had 0 bases not matched to a gene; V was cut back by 3 bases and J by 0 bases. Germline V gene sequence: CDR1 SGHNT, CDR2 YYREEE (reference sequence). The DNA of the CDR3 is TGTGCCAGCAGCTGGGACAGCTCTGGAAACACCATATATTTT. It encodes CASSWDSSGNTIYF.

J is TRBJ2-5 and V is TRBV7-9; perhaps TRBD1 as D (6 bases). Germline V gene lookup returns CDR1 SEHNR and CDR2 FQNEAQ (reference sequence). This CDR3 comprises 14 residues. The V end lost 3 bases, the J end lost 5 bases, and 13 bases lay between the germline ends. This CDR3 is CASSFTGIGETQYF. The CDR3 DNA reads TGTGCCAGCAGCTTTACAGGGATCGGGGAGACCCAGTACTTC.

The V call is TRBV30, the J call TRBJ2-3, with 8 bases aligning to TRBD2. CDR1 GTSNPN and CDR2 SVGIG come from the germline V gene (reference sequence). The CDR3 sequence is 15 residues long. With V trimmed by 1 base and J by 3 bases, 6 bases remained unmatched. This chain's CDR3 is CAWSGLAGFTDTQYF. The CDR3 nucleotides are TGTGCCTGGAGTGGTCTAGCGGGCTTTACAGATACGCAGTATTTT. The full variable domain, its missing parts supplied by reference TRBV30 and TRBJ2-3, is SQTIHQWPATLVQPVGSPLSLECTVEGTSNPNLYWYRQAAGRGLQLLFYSVGIGQISSEVPQNLSASRPQDRQFILSSKKLLLSDSGFYLCAWSGLAGFTDTQYFGPGTRLTVL.

The chain employs TRBV7-2 and TRBJ1-1; tentatively, D is TRBD1 (6 bases). The V and J ends lost 4 bases and 5 bases respectively, with 17 bases between them. Germline V gives CDR1 SGHTA, CDR2 FQGNSA. The CDR3 totals 15 residues. Here the CDR3 reads CASSWDWQGRTEAFF. CDR3 coding DNA: TGTGCCAGCAGCTGGGATTGGCAGGGGCGGACTGAAGCTTTCTTT.

The gene calls are TRBV5-4 and TRBJ2-5; D remains ambiguous. V was cut by 4 bases and J by 0 bases, with 10 bases left in between. This CDR3 contains 14 residues. Per the germline V gene, CDR1 is SGHNT and CDR2 is YYREEE (reference sequence). The CDR3 here is CASSLDSYQETQYF. The CDR3, as DNA: TGTGCCAGCAGCCTGGATAGCTACCAAGAGACCCAGTACTTC. Complete variable domain (other parts from reference TRBV5-4 and TRBJ2-5): ETGVTQSPTHLIKTRGQQVTLRCSSQSGHNTVSWYQQALGQGPQFIFQYYREEENGRGNFPPRFSGLQFPNYSSELNVNALELDDSALYLCASSLDSYQETQYFGPGTRLLVL.

This clone has at least ten counts. V usage is TRBV6-5 and J usage is TRBJ1-1; no clear D. V was cut by 7 bases and J by 6 bases, with 12 bases left in between. Germline V gene lookup returns CDR1 MNHEY and CDR2 SVGAGI. The CDR3 loop spans 12 amino acids. The CDR3 sequence: CASTSPLAEAFF. The CDR3 region has the DNA TGTGCCAGCACAAGCCCCCTCGCTGAAGCTTTCTTT.

The chain uses TRBV7-9 and TRBJ2-1; the D is unclear. V was shortened by 5 bases and J by 9 bases, with 5 bases between the two germline ends. This CDR3 is 10 amino acids long. Germline values: CDR1 SEHNR, CDR2 FQNEAQ (reference sequence). CDR3 DNA: TGTGCCAGCAGCATTAGTGAGCAGTTCTTC. This codes for CASSISEQFF. Full variable domain (missing parts from reference TRBV7-9 and TRBJ2-1): DTGVSQNPRHKITKRGQNVTFRCDPISEHNRLYWYRQTLGQGPEFLTYFQNEAQLEKSRLLSDRFSAERPKGSFSTLEIQRTEQGDSAMYLCASSISEQFFGPGTRLTVL.

V usage is TRBV6-6 and J usage is TRBJ1-6, with 8 bases that match TRBD1. The CDR3 consists of 16 residues. Germline assignment: CDR1 MNHNY and CDR2 SVGAGI (reference sequence). The trim removed 6 bases at V and 10 bases at J, leaving 14 bases unmatched. CDR3 nucleotides: TGTGCCAGCAGCCCCTCGGGGAGCCAGGGGGCCTCACCCCTCCACTTT. Its translation: CASSPSGSQGASPLHF.

CDR3 nucleotide sequence: TGTGCCAGCAGTGTGAGCCCTAGCGGGGGGGGGAACGAGCAGTACTTC. Protein product: CASSVSPSGGGNEQYF. The chain couples TRBV2 to TRBJ2-7, with 12 bases lining up with TRBD2. CDR1 is SNHLY, CDR2 FYNNEI, per germline. CDR3 size: 16 residues. V was pared by 4 bases and J by 5 bases, with 9 bases of the junction left unmatched. Looking up the rest from reference TRBV2 and TRBJ2-7 gives the full variable domain: EPEVTQTPSHQVTQMGQEVILRCVPISNHLYFYWYRQILGQKVEFLVSFYNNEISEKSEIFDDQFSVERPDGSNFTLKIRSTKLEDSAMYFCASSVSPSGGGNEQYFGPGTRLTVT.

A note on this clone: Germline and junction disagree at one end, which may indicate a read error. The same CDR3 can be traced to other DNA sequences in this sample. This sequence joins TRBV5-6 and TRBJ1-2, with D possibly TRBD1 on 6 matching bases. CDR3 size: 14 residues. Germline V gives CDR1 SGHDT, CDR2 YYEEEE. The CDR3 is CASSRGGHWRRPGF. CDR3 DNA sequence: TGTGCCAGCAGCCGCGGGGGGCATTGGCGGAGACCGGGGTTC.

The rearrangement links TRBV11-2 to TRBJ1-2; D gene ambiguous. Trimming took 5 bases from V and 4 from J, leaving 11 bases between them. The CDR3 is made up of 13 amino acids. CDR1 and CDR2 (germline): SGHAT, FQNNGV. The CDR3 sequence is CASSPEDFYGYTF. CDR3 nucleotide sequence: TGTGCCAGCAGCCCCGAGGACTTCTATGGCTACACCTTC.

This sequence joins TRBV11-2 and TRBJ1-2; 7 nucleotides line up with TRBD1. The CDR3 is 15 amino acids. The germline gives CDR1 SGHAT, CDR2 FQNNGV. V shed 6 bases, J shed 0 bases, and the junction held 7 bases outside the gene matches. The CDR3 reads CASSNRDSPNYGYTF. CDR3 nucleotides: TGTGCCAGCAGTAACCGGGACAGCCCTAACTATGGCTACACCTTC.

The chain joins TRBV3-1 (or the pseudogene TRBV3-2) to TRBJ1-1; perhaps TRBD1 as D (6 bases). This CDR3 contains 15 residues. V was pared by 4 bases and J by 5 bases, with 17 bases between. In germline, CDR1 is LGHDT, CDR2 YNNKEL (reference sequence). The CDR3, as DNA: TGTGCCAGCAGCCCACGGGGGGGCGAGAGGACTGAAGCTTTCTTT. Translation: CASSPRGGERTEAFF.

The count of this clone is one. This chain uses TRBV7-9 with TRBJ2-3, with a possible D match to TRBD2 (5 bases). V shed 0 bases and J shed 0 bases, with 13 bases lying between them. Germline V gene data show CDR1 as SEHNR and CDR2 as FQNEAQ (reference sequence). This CDR3 region has 17 residues. This CDR3 reads CASSLALGGSSTDTQYF. The CDR3 DNA sequence: TGTGCCAGCAGCTTAGCGCTCGGTGGGAGTAGCACAGATACGCAGTATTTT.

The V call is TRBV6-5, the J call TRBJ2-1; perhaps TRBD2 as D (6 bases). With 11 bases removed from V and 9 bases from J, the gap between germline ends came to 23 bases. Germline V gives CDR1 MNHEY, CDR2 SVGAGI. This CDR3 spans 14 amino acids. CDR3 in DNA: TGTGCCTCCACCCGGGACTTATTCCCTACTGAGCAGTTCTTC. Its translation is CASTRDLFPTEQFF.

This chain uses TRBV2 with TRBJ2-3; TRBD2 matches 10 bases. Germline V gene sequence: CDR1 SNHLY, CDR2 FYNNEI. This CDR3 region has 14 residues. The junction had 2 bases not matched to a gene; V was cut back by 6 bases and J by 2 bases. Here the CDR3 reads CASSGLAVTDTQYF. The CDR3 coding sequence is TGTGCCAGCAGCGGACTAGCGGTCACAGATACGCAGTATTTT.

The J gene is TRBJ2-7, the V gene TRBV7-2; tentatively, D is TRBD2 (5 bases). Per the germline V gene, CDR1 is SGHTA and CDR2 is FQGNSA. The CDR3 is made up of 16 amino acids. Trimming left V 5 bases short and J 7 bases short, with 24 bases between. CDR3 in amino acids: CASSPVFDRLGGEQYF. DNA of the CDR3: TGTGCCAGCAGCCCGGTCTTCGATCGACTCGGCGGGGAGCAGTACTTC.

The rearrangement uses TRBV5-1 and TRBJ2-3; no clear D. The germline gives CDR1 SGHRS, CDR2 YFSETQ. The CDR3 has 15 residues. V lost 0 bases, J lost 0 bases, and 8 bases lay in between. The CDR3 spells CASSLVQLSTDTQYF. The CDR3 DNA reads TGCGCCAGCAGCTTGGTTCAGTTAAGCACAGATACGCAGTATTTT.

The J gene is TRBJ2-7, the V gene TRBV20-1, with D tentatively TRBD2 (5 bases). The CDR3 is 13 amino acids. V shed 3 bases and J shed 6 bases, with 15 bases lying between them. Germline lookup yields CDR1 DFQATT and CDR2 SNEGSKA (reference sequence). Here the CDR3 reads CSASPGSPPEQYF. The CDR3 DNA follows: TGCAGTGCTAGTCCGGGAAGCCCCCCCGAGCAGTACTTC.

The V gene is TRBV7-2, the J gene TRBJ2-6, with D maybe TRBD1 (6 bases). Germline CDR1 is SGHTA and CDR2 is FQGNSA. The CDR3 totals 15 residues. The V gene lost 5 bases and the J gene lost 5 bases, with 13 bases spanning the gap. In nucleotides, the CDR3 is TGTGCCAGCAGCCAGGGGATAGGCTGGGCCAACGTCCTGACTTTC. Protein product: CASSQGIGWANVLTF.